These 30 T cell receptor beta chains share one sample of origin, sequenced in a study of cytomegalovirus exposure and HLA in healthy donors. The PCR used 60 Vbeta and 13 Jbeta primers. TCRdb keeps only in-frame clones here, not all; method: immunoSEQ multiplex PCR. In the table there are 100,000 or so clones, around 75% of which are singletons. Input material: PBMCs. The receptors derive from a man in his forties or fifties in good health and CMV-seronegative.

The rearrangement joins TRBV4-3 to TRBJ2-7, with D perhaps matching TRBD2 (6 bases). This CDR3 is 13 amino acids long. CDR1 is LGHNA, CDR2 YSLEER, per germline. V lost 0 bases and J 9 bases, leaving 12 bases between the germline ends. In DNA, the CDR3 is TGCGCCAGCAGCCAAGATGCGGGGCGGGTGCAGTACTTC. Translation: CASSQDAGRVQYF.

J is TRBJ1-1 and V is TRBV4-1; tentatively, D is TRBD1 (6 bases). Germline V gives CDR1 MGHRA, CDR2 YSYEKL. The CDR3 has 16 residues. V was pared by 0 bases and J by 1 base, with 12 bases between. CDR3 loop: CASSQDVGAANTEAFF. As DNA, the CDR3 is TGCGCCAGCAGCCAAGACGTGGGGGCAGCGAACACTGAAGCTTTCTTT.

V gene TRBV6-5 combines with J gene TRBJ1-1; D is perhaps TRBD1 (5 bases). The germline gives CDR1 MNHEY, CDR2 SVGAGI. V lost 8 bases and J lost 10, with 11 bases in between. The CDR3 sequence is 10 residues long. CDR3 sequence: CASGGARAFF. The CDR3 DNA reads TGTGCCAGCGGTGGGGCCCGAGCTTTCTTT.

This rearrangement joins TRBV18 to TRBJ1-1; tentative D call: TRBD1 (6 bases). There are 14 residues in the CDR3. Trimming stripped 1 base from V and 0 bases from J, with 6 bases between. The germline CDR1 and CDR2 sequences are KGHSH and LQKENI. The DNA of the CDR3 is TGTGCCAGCTCACCACGGACAGTGAACACTGAAGCTTTCTTT. This sequence encodes CASSPRTVNTEAFF.

The chain recombines TRBV11-2 with TRBJ2-7, with 8 bases fitting TRBD1. There are 12 residues in the CDR3. Germline V gives CDR1 SGHAT, CDR2 FQNNGV. Trimming took 10 bases from V and 7 from J; bases not matched to a gene: 9. The CDR3 spells CATGQAAAEQYF. The CDR3 coding sequence is TGTGCCACGGGACAGGCGGCCGCGGAGCAGTACTTC.

V and J are TRBV15 and TRBJ1-1, with D tentatively TRBD1 (5 bases). With 0 bases removed from V and 7 bases from J, the gap between germline ends came to 18 bases. CDR3 size: 16 residues. Germline CDR1 is LNHNV and CDR2 is YYDKDF (reference sequence). This CDR3 is CATSRDSQGGEGEAFF. Written as DNA, the CDR3 is TGTGCCACCAGCAGAGATTCCCAGGGAGGGGAGGGTGAAGCTTTCTTT.

This chain connects TRBV9 to TRBJ2-3; no clear D. Germline loops: CDR1 SGDLS, CDR2 YYNGEE. Trimming cost V 4 bases and J 1 base, with 10 bases left between them. The CDR3 spans 14 residues. The CDR3 protein is CASSPPHRTDTQYF. In nucleotides, the CDR3 is TGTGCCAGCAGCCCCCCACACCGCACAGATACGCAGTATTTT.

This clone was observed a few times. The chain joins TRBV7-9 to TRBJ1-1; 8 nucleotides agree with TRBD1. The CDR3 contains 16 residues. Losses at the gene ends were 0 bases for V and 5 bases for J; bases not matched to a gene: 8. Germline assignment: CDR1 SEHNR and CDR2 FQNEAQ (reference sequence). CDR3 bases: TGTGCCAGCAGCTTAGCTCCGGGACAGGAGATTACTGAAGCTTTCTTT. This translates into CASSLAPGQEITEAFF.

This clone appeared once. This chain joins TRBV27 and TRBJ2-1, with D tentatively TRBD2 (6 bases). V lost 7 bases and J lost 5, with 21 bases in between. This CDR3 spans 16 amino acids. Germline values: CDR1 MNHEY, CDR2 SMNVEV (reference sequence). The DNA for the CDR3 is TGTGCCAGCACCGCGGGGAGCGGACTTTTTAACAATGAGCAGTTCTTC. Amino acids: CASTAGSGLFNNEQFF.

This rearrangement joins TRBV7-2 to TRBJ1-1; D uncertain. V lost 1 base to trimming and J lost 4 bases, with 10 bases between them. Germline CDR1 and CDR2: SGHTA and FQGNSA. The CDR3 loop spans 14 amino acids. The CDR3 here is CASSLGPGITEAFF. The CDR3 DNA follows: TGTGCCAGCAGCTTAGGTCCGGGGATCACTGAAGCTTTCTTT.

CDR3 protein: CASSFGLASEQYF. The DNA of the CDR3 is TGCGCCAGCAGCTTCGGACTAGCGAGTGAGCAGTACTTC. V usage is TRBV5-1 and J usage is TRBJ2-7, with 9 bases matching TRBD2. Germline CDR1 reads SGHRS; CDR2 reads YFSETQ. V lost 2 bases and J lost 7; bases outside the gene matches: 4. The CDR3 extends over 13 amino acids.

This clone showed up just once. The V and J genes are TRBV9 and TRBJ2-3, with a weak D call TRBD2 (5 bases). The CDR3 has 14 amino acids. Between the trimmed V and J ends, which lost 1 base and 6 bases, there was a span of 12 bases. Germline V lookup: CDR1 SGDLS, CDR2 YYNGEE. The CDR3 loop reads CASSVISGLDTQYF. CDR3 bases: TGTGCCAGCAGCGTAATAAGCGGCCTCGATACGCAGTATTTT.

V gene TRBV6-6 combines with J gene TRBJ1-1; possible D gene TRBD1, 6 bases. CDR3 length: 12 residues. V dropped 6 bases and J dropped 5 bases, with 10 bases sitting between them. Germline lookup yields CDR1 MNHNY and CDR2 SVGAGI (reference sequence). The CDR3 here is CASREGVTEAFF. In nucleotides, the CDR3 is TGTGCCAGCAGAGAGGGGGTGACTGAAGCTTTCTTT.

The V and J genes are TRBV4-1 and TRBJ2-5; the D gene is possibly TRBD1 (6 bases). The CDR3 length is 16 residues. CDR1 is MGHRA and CDR2 is YSYEKL in the germline V gene. V lost 2 bases to trimming and J lost 4 bases, with 17 bases between them. CDR3 sequence reads: CASSQSLGRQAETQYF. CDR3 sequence (DNA): TGCGCCAGCAGCCAAAGTTTGGGGCGACAGGCAGAGACCCAGTACTTC.

The chain couples TRBV29-1 to TRBJ2-1; 14 bases fit TRBD2. J lost 0 bases, V lost 5 bases, and 9 bases had no gene match. CDR1 SQVTM and CDR2 ANQGSEA come from the germline V gene. The CDR3 contains 18 residues. CDR3 sequence reads: CSVKTGGLAGDSYNEQFF. CDR3 DNA sequence: TGCAGCGTTAAAACCGGGGGACTAGCGGGAGACTCCTACAATGAGCAGTTCTTC.

J is TRBJ2-7 and V is TRBV4-3; perhaps TRBD1 as D (6 bases). V shed 5 bases and J shed 6 bases, with 20 bases lying between them. CDR1 is LGHNA and CDR2 is YSLEER in the germline V gene. The CDR3 has 15 amino acids. CDR3 amino acids: CASSKAVGGAGEQYF. CDR3 coding DNA: TGCGCCAGCAGCAAAGCGGTTGGGGGCGCGGGCGAGCAGTACTTC.

This clone was detected only a few times. The chain has TRBV19 and TRBJ2-6, with D unresolved. The germline V and J ends were trimmed by 5 bases and 0 bases, with 8 bases remaining between them. The length of the CDR3 is 15 residues. Germline V gene lookup returns CDR1 LNHDA and CDR2 SQIVND (reference sequence). The CDR3 sequence is CASSLRISGANVLTF. The DNA for the CDR3 is TGTGCCAGTAGTCTCAGGATCTCTGGGGCCAACGTCCTGACTTTC. Looking up the rest from reference TRBV19 and TRBJ2-6 gives the full variable domain: DGGITQSPKYLFRKEGQNVTLSCEQNLNHDAMYWYRQDPGQGLRLIYYSQIVNDFQKGDIAEGYSVSREKKESFPLTVTSAQKNPTAFYLCASSLRISGANVLTFGAGSRLTVL.

This clone is a singleton in its sample. The V gene is TRBV12-5, the J gene TRBJ2-5; 8 bases line up with TRBD1. J gave up 2 bases and V 5 bases, and 4 bases lay outside the gene matches. Germline V gives CDR1 LGHNT, CDR2 FRNRAP. The CDR3 consists of 14 residues. The CDR3 DNA follows: TGTGCTAGTGGTAAGGACAGGGAACAAGAGACCCAGTACTTC. Its translation is CASGKDREQETQYF.

The genes are TRBV4-3 and TRBJ1-1; no clear D gene. Trimming took 0 bases from V and 4 from J, leaving 12 bases between them. CDR1 and CDR2 (germline): LGHNA, YSLEER. The CDR3 contains 15 residues. The CDR3: CASSQDAALSTEAFF. The CDR3, as DNA: TGCGCCAGCAGCCAAGATGCGGCGTTGAGCACTGAAGCTTTCTTT.

The V call is TRBV27, the J call TRBJ2-7; tentatively, D is TRBD1 (6 bases). The germline V gene encodes CDR1 MNHEY and CDR2 SMNVEV (reference sequence). Trimming cost V 7 bases and J 2 bases, with 15 bases left between them. The CDR3 totals 14 residues. CDR3 protein: CASIPQDRPYEQYF. DNA for the CDR3: TGTGCCAGCATTCCCCAGGACAGACCCTACGAGCAGTACTTC.

The rearrangement links TRBV9 to TRBJ2-3, with 9 bases that match TRBD1. V shed 0 bases and J 5 bases; nucleotides not matched to a gene: 4. Germline CDR1 reads SGDLS; CDR2 reads YYNGEE. The CDR3 extends over 15 amino acids. In DNA, the CDR3 is TGTGCCAGCAGCGTAGACAGGGGGCGTGGAGATACGCAGTATTTT. Encoded protein: CASSVDRGRGDTQYF.

The rearrangement links TRBV30 to TRBJ1-3; D is unclear. The CDR3 contains 15 residues. CDR1 is GTSNPN, CDR2 SVGIG, per germline (reference sequence). V was shortened by 7 bases and J by 4 bases, with 20 bases between the two germline ends. The CDR3 sequence: CASYPTGRGGNTIYF. The CDR3 nucleotides read TGTGCCTCCTACCCGACTGGGAGAGGCGGAAACACCATATATTTT.

The rearrangement uses TRBV4-3 and TRBJ2-7; D is possibly TRBD2 (6 bases). V lost 0 bases, J lost 0 bases, and 15 bases lay in between. The CDR3 extends over 17 amino acids. CDR1 is LGHNA and CDR2 is YSLEER in the germline V gene. CDR3 nucleotides: TGCGCCAGCAGCCAAGAACGGCCGGGACTGCTCTCCTACGAGCAGTACTTC. Amino acid sequence: CASSQERPGLLSYEQYF.

The V and J genes are TRBV30 and TRBJ2-7; D perhaps matches TRBD2 (6 bases). The V gene's germline CDR1 is GTSNPN and CDR2 SVGIG (reference sequence). V lost 0 bases, J lost 4 bases, and 10 bases lay in between. The CDR3 is 13 residues long. The CDR3 coding sequence is TGTGCCTGGAGTGTTTACGGGAGATACGAGCAGTACTTC. Its protein product is CAWSVYGRYEQYF.

This chain connects TRBV27 to TRBJ2-7, with TRBD2 matching 7 bases. The length of the CDR3 is 17 residues. Germline V lookup: CDR1 MNHEY, CDR2 SMNVEV (reference sequence). V shed 5 bases and J 0 bases; nucleotides not matched to a gene: 13. The chain's CDR3 is CASSPQGGGLSSYEQYF. CDR3 nucleotide sequence: TGTGCCAGCAGTCCCCAGGGCGGGGGACTCTCCTCCTACGAGCAGTACTTC.

The chain uses TRBV27 and TRBJ1-2; TRBD1 aligns across 8 bases. Unmatched junction bases numbered 8, after V lost 5 bases and J lost 6 bases. This CDR3 is 14 amino acids long. The germline V gene encodes CDR1 MNHEY and CDR2 SMNVEV (reference sequence). As DNA, the CDR3 is TGTGCCAGCAGTGCAAACCAGGGGGCTGATGGCTACACCTTC. It codes for CASSANQGADGYTF.

This clone showed up just a few times. The chain carries TRBV2 and TRBJ1-2, with 9 bases lining up with TRBD1. Looked up from germline, CDR1 is SNHLY and CDR2 is FYNNEI. The CDR3 loop spans 13 amino acids. The V and J ends lost 6 bases and 6 bases, in that order; junction bases with no gene match: 5. The CDR3 sequence is CASRLQGADGYTF. The CDR3 coding sequence is TGTGCCAGCAGGCTACAGGGGGCGGATGGCTACACCTTC. Full variable domain (rest looked up from reference TRBV2 and TRBJ1-2): EPEVTQTPSHQVTQMGQEVILRCVPISNHLYFYWYRQILGQKVEFLVSFYNNEISEKSEIFDDQFSVERPDGSNFTLKIRSTKLEDSAMYFCASRLQGADGYTFGSGTRLTVV.

The chain employs TRBV6-5 and TRBJ1-2, with a weak D call TRBD1 (5 bases). CDR3 length: 14 amino acids. Germline assignment: CDR1 MNHEY and CDR2 SVGAGI. V lost 6 bases and J lost 4, with 15 bases in between. CDR3 coding DNA: TGTGCCAGCAGACTAGCGACAGAAACCTATGGCTACACCTTC. Its protein product is CASRLATETYGYTF.

This clone was recorded only once. This rearrangement joins TRBV27 to TRBJ2-3, with TRBD2 matching over 7 bases. Germline loops: CDR1 MNHEY, CDR2 SMNVEV (reference sequence). This CDR3 contains 14 residues. The J segment lost 2 bases and the V segment lost 3 bases, leaving 2 bases of the junction unmatched. CDR3: CASSFGGDTDTQYF. CDR3 nucleotides: TGTGCCAGCAGTTTTGGGGGGGACACAGATACGCAGTATTTT.

The CDR3 loop reads CSVHRTGTPEQYF. CDR3 DNA sequence: TGCAGCGTCCATCGGACAGGGACCCCCGAGCAGTACTTC. The chain employs TRBV29-1 and TRBJ2-7; 8 bases match TRBD1. Germline CDR1 and CDR2: SQVTM and ANQGSEA. Trimming removed 6 bases from V and 6 bases from J; junction bases left unmatched: 10. CDR3 length: 13 residues.